The sequence of this T cell receptor (beta chain) was determined in a study of T cells in Graves' hyperthyroidism and ophthalmopathy. General observations from the study: The majority of expanded thyroid clonotypes above 0.001 also appeared in blood.

This clonotype was found many times. The antigen remains undetermined. TCR beta CDR3 sequences were amplified from RNA transcripts. First-round RT-PCR of the TCR CDR3 relied on the HTBI primer set. TCRdb analysed the multiplex PCR reads with MiXCR anew, one entry per CDR3 protein. The data hold around 340,000 distinct CDR3 sequences, with about 18% observed a single time. Germline V gene lookup returns CDR1 SQVTM and CDR2 ANQGSEA. V shed 7 bases, J shed 7 bases, and the junction held 7 bases outside the gene matches. The CDR3 extends over 13 amino acids. The specimen sequenced was blood. The TCR originated in a woman aged 45-59 years with Graves' hyperthyroidism. The rearrangement uses TRBV29-1 and TRBJ2-1; the match to TRBD2 covers 10 bases. CDR3 amino acids: CSGSGRALNEQFF. DNA for the CDR3: TGCAGCGGGAGCGGGAGGGCCTTAAATGAGCAGTTCTTC.